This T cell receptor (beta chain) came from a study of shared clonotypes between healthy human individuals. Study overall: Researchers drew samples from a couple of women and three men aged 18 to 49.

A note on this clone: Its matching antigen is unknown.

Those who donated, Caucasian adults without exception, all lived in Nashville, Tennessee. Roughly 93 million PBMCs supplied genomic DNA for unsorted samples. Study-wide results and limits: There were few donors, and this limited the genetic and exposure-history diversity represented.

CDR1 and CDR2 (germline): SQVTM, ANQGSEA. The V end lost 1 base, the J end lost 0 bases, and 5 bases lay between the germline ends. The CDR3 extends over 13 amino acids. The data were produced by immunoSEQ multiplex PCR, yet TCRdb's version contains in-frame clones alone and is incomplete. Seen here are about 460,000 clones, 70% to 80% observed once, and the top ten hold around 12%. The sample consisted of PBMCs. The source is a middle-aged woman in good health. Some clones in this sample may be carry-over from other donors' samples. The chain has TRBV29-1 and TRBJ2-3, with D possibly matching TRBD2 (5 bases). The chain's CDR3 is CSVEGTSTDTQYF. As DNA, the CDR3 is TGCAGCGTTGAAGGGACTAGCACAGATACGCAGTATTTT.